Listed below are T cell receptor beta chains from one sample, sequenced in a study of blood T cell repertoires in COVID-19. Sequencing was performed with immunoSEQ multiplex PCR; in TCRdb, only in-frame clones are kept and a portion is missing. The sample has roughly 160,000 clones; 79% are singletons. Sequencing was performed on PBMCs or T cells enriched from blood (not recorded which). These receptors came from an older woman in a cohort exposed to, infected with or recovered from COVID-19 (not recorded which). The CDR3 runs from the conserved cysteine through the conserved F or W. A D gene is named only where the DNA matches it firmly. Clone sizes are given selectively: once, few, many, or a class where the clone is expanded.

clone size	V gene	D gene	J gene	CDR3 protein	CDR3 DNA
-	TRBV25-1	-	TRBJ2-3	CASSPEFSTDTQYF	TGTGCCAGCAGCCCCGAGTTTTCCACAGATACGCAGTATTTT
few	TRBV11-3	TRBD2	TRBJ2-1	CASSSLRLAGGNKFF	TGTGCCAGCAGCTCCCTAAGACTAGCGGGAGGGAACAAGTTCTTC
-	TRBV5-4	-	TRBJ2-1	CASSLYGRGNEQFF	TGTGCCAGCAGCTTGTACGGGAGAGGGAATGAGCAGTTCTTC
-	TRBV5-1	TRBD2	TRBJ2-7	CASSLGLAAIYEQYF	TGCGCCAGCAGCTTGGGACTAGCGGCGATATACGAGCAGTACTTC
-	TRBV5-1	-	TRBJ1-2	CASSFSGRQANYGYTF	TGCGCCAGCAGCTTCTCGGGACGACAGGCTAACTATGGCTACACCTTC
-	TRBV28	-	TRBJ1-5	CASTLYSNQPQHF	TGTGCCAGCACCCTTTATAGCAATCAGCCCCAGCATTTT
-	TRBV6-1	TRBD1	TRBJ1-1	CASSEDRGPGSTEAFF	TGTGCCAGCAGTGAGGACAGGGGGCCCGGGTCCACTGAAGCTTTCTTT
-	TRBV2	TRBD2	TRBJ2-2	CASRLAGGGELFF	TGTGCCAGCAGGCTAGCGGGAGGCGGGGAGCTGTTTTTT
-	TRBV5-1	-	TRBJ2-7	CASSLYSVAELSYEQYF	TGCGCCAGCAGCTTGTATTCCGTAGCGGAACTATCCTACGAGCAGTACTTC
few	TRBV29-1	-	TRBJ1-4	CSGRREDEKLFF	TGCAGCGGCAGGAGGGAGGATGAAAAACTGTTTTTT
-	TRBV5-4	-	TRBJ1-4	CAAVDRDNEKLFF	TGTGCAGCAGTGGACAGAGATAATGAAAAACTGTTTTTT
-	TRBV2	-	TRBJ2-3	CASSGGNRGTDTQYF	TGTGCCAGCAGTGGAGGAAATAGGGGGACAGATACGCAGTATTTT
-	TRBV28	TRBD1	TRBJ2-7	CASSPGQGHEQYF	TGTGCCAGCAGTCCCGGACAGGGGCACGAGCAGTACTTC
-	TRBV18	-	TRBJ1-5	CASSPSPLLNQPQHF	TGTGCCAGCTCACCCTCTCCACTCCTCAATCAGCCCCAGCATTTT
-	TRBV4-1	-	TRBJ2-2	CASSQVLRFPGELFF	TGCGCCAGCAGCCAAGTATTGAGGTTCCCCGGGGAGCTGTTTTTT